The 31 T cell receptor beta chains given below trace back to one sample, sequenced in a study of blood T cells in healthy people across ages. A second PCR, run for roughly 7 to 12 cycles, used a sample-barcoded 5' primer plus a J-beta primer mix. TCRdb processed the 5' RACE reads anew with MiXCR; each CDR3 protein has one entry. Found here are around 620,000 distinct CDR3 sequences, 25% to 30% of them singletons; the top ten hold 15% to 20%. The sample taken for sequencing was blood. The receptors were gathered from a woman aged 70-85 years in good health.

A few counts support this clonotype. This chain links TRBV18 with TRBJ2-7; D gene ambiguous. This CDR3 has 15 residues. Germline V lookup: CDR1 KGHSH, CDR2 LQKENI. Between the trimmed V and J ends, which lost 4 bases and 6 bases, there was a span of 19 bases. The CDR3 nucleotides are TGTGCCAGCTCACAGACGACGGCCTCGGACGGCGAGCAGTACTTC. Encoded protein: CASSQTTASDGEQYF.

The chain couples TRBV6-4 to TRBJ1-4; D is unclear. The CDR3 loop spans 14 amino acids. V shed 9 bases and J shed 3 bases, with 14 bases lying between them. Germline lookup yields CDR1 MRHNA and CDR2 SNTAGT. Written as DNA, the CDR3 is TGTGCCAGTTCGAGGAGGTTGGCTAATGAAAAACTGTTTTTT. Its translation: CASSRRLANEKLFF.

A few counts support this clonotype. This chain connects TRBV7-9 to TRBJ1-4; 9 bases match TRBD1. This CDR3 has 15 residues. The germline V gene has CDR1 SEHNR and CDR2 FQNEAQ (reference sequence). V was pared by 5 bases and J by 6 bases, with 7 bases of the junction left unmatched. In DNA form, the CDR3 reads TGTGCCAGCAGCGAATTGACAGGGGGTTATGAAAAACTGTTTTTT. This translates into CASSELTGGYEKLFF.

The J gene is TRBJ1-1, the V gene TRBV12-5; D not resolved. The germline CDR1 and CDR2 sequences are LGHNT and FRNRAP. V was pared by 5 bases and J by 10 bases, with 20 bases between. The CDR3 has 14 residues. The CDR3 nucleotides are TGTGCTAGTGGTGTCGACCGTCTACCCCCGCCAGCTTTCTTT. It translates to CASGVDRLPPPAFF.

The chain is built from TRBV5-1 and TRBJ2-1; D gene uncertain. The ends were cut back, 0 bases at V and 3 bases at J, with 13 bases in the middle. The CDR3 is 16 amino acids. Germline V gene lookup returns CDR1 SGHRS and CDR2 YFSETQ. In nucleotides, the CDR3 is TGCGCCAGCAGCTTGGCGGTGGATAGTCGCTACAATGAGCAGTTCTTC. Its protein product is CASSLAVDSRYNEQFF.

This clonotype occurred a few times. This chain uses TRBV6-2 or TRBV6-3 with TRBJ1-4; weak D call: TRBD1 (5 bases). The CDR3 runs to 15 residues. V was shortened by 6 bases and J by 2 bases, with 13 bases between the two germline ends. Germline-derived CDR1 and CDR2 are MNHEY and SVGEGT. The CDR3 DNA reads as TGTGCCAGCAGCCCACTGCGACAGACTAATGAAAAACTGTTTTTT. This codes for CASSPLRQTNEKLFF.

This clonotype was seen only a few times. The chain combines TRBV9 with TRBJ1-3, with a possible D match to TRBD1 (5 bases). The germline CDR1 and CDR2 sequences are SGDLS and YYNGEE. The CDR3 is made up of 17 amino acids. Deletions cut 0 bases from V and 2 bases from J, with 15 bases between. The CDR3 bases are TGTGCCAGCAGCGTAGCTCCTGGGACTATGACTGGAAACACCATATATTTT. This gives the protein CASSVAPGTMTGNTIYF.

The chain couples TRBV7-3 to TRBJ2-1, with D possibly being TRBD2 (5 bases). The CDR3 is 15 residues long. The germline V gene encodes CDR1 SGHTA and CDR2 FQGTGA. The ends were cut back, 3 bases at V and 0 bases at J, with 9 bases in the middle. DNA for the CDR3: TGTGCCAGCAGCTTCGAGGGCCGCTCCTACAATGAGCAGTTCTTC. This translates into CASSFEGRSYNEQFF.

This clonotype was found many times. This chain links TRBV2 with TRBJ2-7; D is uncertain. CDR1 and CDR2 (germline): SNHLY, FYNNEI. The CDR3 is 11 amino acids. The ends were cut back, 4 bases at V and 2 bases at J, with 3 bases in the middle. CDR3 DNA sequence: TGTGCCAGCAGTGGGGCCTACGAGCAGTACTTC. Its translation: CASSGAYEQYF. Full variable domain (remainder filled in from reference TRBV2 and TRBJ2-7): EPEVTQTPSHQVTQMGQEVILRCVPISNHLYFYWYRQILGQKVEFLVSFYNNEISEKSEIFDDQFSVERPDGSNFTLKIRSTKLEDSAMYFCASSGAYEQYFGPGTRLTVT.

Only one count was recorded for this clonotype. The chain combines TRBV10-3 with TRBJ1-2; 7 nucleotides align to TRBD1. Germline values: CDR1 ENHRY, CDR2 SYGVKD. This CDR3 has 15 amino acids. V gave up 5 bases and J gave up 2 bases; unmatched junction bases: 8. DNA of the CDR3: TGTGCCATCAGTAGCCGGGACAGTCGGAACTATGGCTACACCTTC. As protein: CAISSRDSRNYGYTF.

J is TRBJ2-1 and V is TRBV6-2 or TRBV6-3; 7 bases match TRBD2. J lost 6 bases, V lost 5 bases, and 7 bases had no gene match. The CDR3 is 14 amino acids. Germline V gene lookup returns CDR1 MNHEY and CDR2 SVGEGT. The CDR3 protein is CASSGTGGCNEQFF. CDR3 in DNA: TGTGCCAGCAGTGGGACCGGGGGGTGCAATGAGCAGTTCTTC.

There are a few counts of this clonotype. The chain links TRBV5-1 to TRBJ2-3, with TRBD2 matching over 12 bases. This CDR3 region has 14 residues. V dropped 7 bases and J dropped 2; count of bases not matched to a gene: 2. Germline CDR1 reads SGHRS; CDR2 reads YFSETQ. The CDR3 protein is CASGTSGPTDTQYF. The CDR3 nucleotides read TGCGCCAGCGGGACTAGCGGGCCCACAGATACGCAGTATTTT.

A few counts support this clonotype. This chain connects TRBV28 to TRBJ2-5, with D possibly TRBD2 on 6 matching bases. Germline CDR1 is MDHEN and CDR2 is SYDVKM. The CDR3 consists of 15 residues. V gave up 1 base and J gave up 5 bases, with 14 bases separating them. The CDR3 is CASSLSLGGTETQYF. The CDR3, as DNA: TGTGCCAGCAGTTTATCTCTTGGAGGGACGGAGACCCAGTACTTC.

The table lists this clonotype with a few counts. CDR3 residues: CSAKRQHEQYF. In DNA form, the CDR3 reads TGCAGTGCTAAAAGACAGCACGAGCAGTACTTC. This chain connects TRBV20-1 to TRBJ2-7, with D perhaps matching TRBD1 (5 bases). Trimming shortened V by 4 bases and J by 5 bases, and 9 bases separated the two germline ends. Germline V gene data show CDR1 as DFQATT and CDR2 as SNEGSKA (reference sequence). This CDR3 has 11 residues.

This clonotype has more than one count but fewer than ten. The chain joins TRBV11-2 to TRBJ2-1, with 9 bases fitting TRBD1. The CDR3 totals 15 residues. J was trimmed by 6 bases and V by 5 bases; bases with no gene match: 8. Germline lookup yields CDR1 SGHAT and CDR2 FQNNGV. CDR3 sequence (DNA): TGTGCCAGCAGCGGGGACAGGGTGTTTGGCAATGAGCAGTTCTTC. This translates into CASSGDRVFGNEQFF.

This clonotype was counted between two and nine times. The V call is TRBV20-1, the J call TRBJ1-2; D possibly corresponds to TRBD1 (6 bases). Germline V CDR1 and CDR2: DFQATT, SNEGSKA (reference sequence). The CDR3 spans 14 residues. The V gene lost 0 bases and the J gene lost 0 bases, with 8 bases spanning the gap. The CDR3 loop reads CSARDTGSNYGYTF. The CDR3 DNA reads TGCAGTGCTAGAGACACAGGGTCTAACTATGGCTACACCTTC.

There are a few counts of this clonotype. The chain combines TRBV28 with TRBJ1-2, with 10 bases identical to TRBD1. The ends lost 4 bases at V and 9 bases at J; junction bases unmatched: 14. Germline CDR1 MDHEN, CDR2 SYDVKM. This CDR3 has 16 amino acids. The CDR3 reads CASSYSGTGVILSYTF. CDR3 coding DNA: TGTGCCAGCAGTTATAGTGGGACAGGGGTCATCCTGAGCTACACCTTC.

This clonotype was recorded a few times. V is TRBV20-1 and J is TRBJ2-7, with D perhaps given as TRBD1 or TRBD2 (5 bases each). Trimming pared 3 bases from V and 6 bases from J, leaving 12 bases between. In germline, CDR1 is DFQATT, CDR2 SNEGSKA (reference sequence). The CDR3 contains 12 residues. The CDR3 sequence: CSARMGVGEQYF. In DNA, the CDR3 is TGCAGTGCTAGGATGGGGGTGGGCGAGCAGTACTTC.

Only a few counts were recorded for this clonotype. V usage is TRBV7-2 and J usage is TRBJ2-3; 12 bases fit TRBD2. Germline V lookup: CDR1 SGHTA, CDR2 FQGNSA. This CDR3 spans 15 amino acids. J gave up 6 bases and V 5 bases, and 6 bases lay outside the gene matches. DNA for the CDR3: TGTGCCAGCAGCACGAAAGGGACTAGCGGGGATACGCAGTATTTT. Protein: CASSTKGTSGDTQYF.

DNA for the CDR3: TGTGCCAGCAGTTTTCTAGCGGGGGAGAACAATGAGCAGTTCTTC. Translating gives CASSFLAGENNEQFF. This rearrangement joins TRBV6-4 to TRBJ2-1; the match to TRBD2 covers 10 bases. Trimming removed 5 bases from V and 5 bases from J; junction bases left unmatched: 6. Germline CDR1 is MRHNA and CDR2 is SNTAGT. The length of the CDR3 is 15 residues.

V is TRBV6-6 and J is TRBJ2-4; 7 bases are a match to TRBD1. V lost 6 bases, J lost 8 bases, and 13 bases stayed unmatched. Germline CDR1 MNHNY, CDR2 SVGAGI (reference sequence). The CDR3 loop spans 15 amino acids. The CDR3 protein is CASRRKTGSLDIQYF. For the CDR3, the DNA is TGTGCCAGCAGACGCAAGACAGGGTCGCTTGACATTCAGTACTTC.

This clonotype showed up just a few times. This rearrangement joins TRBV5-1 to TRBJ2-5; no firm D call. V was pared by 0 bases and J by 4 bases, with 10 bases between. Looked up from germline, CDR1 is SGHRS and CDR2 is YFSETQ. This CDR3 spans 14 amino acids. This chain's CDR3 is CASSLALPPETQYF. Here the CDR3 DNA reads TGCGCCAGCAGCTTGGCTCTACCGCCAGAGACCCAGTACTTC.

This chain links TRBV7-9 with TRBJ2-2; D tentatively reads TRBD1 or TRBD2 (6 bases each). CDR1 and CDR2 from the germline V gene are SEHNR and FQNEAQ (reference sequence). V shed 11 bases and J shed 6 bases, with 22 bases lying between them. The CDR3 runs 15 residues. CDR3 bases: TGTGCCCTAGAGGGGGACTCCCCGGCCCCCGGGGAGCTGTTTTTT. This sequence encodes CALEGDSPAPGELFF.

The V call is TRBV7-2, the J call TRBJ2-2; no clear D gene. V shed 4 bases and J shed 4 bases, with 10 bases lying between them. The CDR3 loop spans 14 amino acids. Germline V lookup: CDR1 SGHTA, CDR2 FQGNSA. The CDR3 region has the DNA TGTGCCAGCAGCTCAATATACAGCACCGGGGAGCTGTTTTTT. As protein: CASSSIYSTGELFF. Based on the CDR3 plus reference TRBV7-2 and TRBJ2-2, the full variable domain is GAGVSQSPSNKVTEKGKDVELRCDPISGHTALYWYRQSLGQGLEFLIYFQGNSAPDKSGLPSDRFSAERTGGSVSTLTIQRTQQEDSAVYLCASSSIYSTGELFFGEGSRLTVL.

V and J are TRBV29-1 and TRBJ2-2, with 11 bases aligning to TRBD2. The CDR3 has 17 residues. With 7 bases clipped from V and 1 base from J, the junction kept 11 bases outside the gene matches. CDR1 SQVTM and CDR2 ANQGSEA come from the germline V gene. The CDR3 DNA sequence: TGCAGCGCCGGGGGGACTAGCGGCCTTTTGAACACCGGGGAGCTGTTTTTT. Its protein product is CSAGGTSGLLNTGELFF.

The chain joins TRBV5-1 to TRBJ1-1; no reliable D call. V was cut by 1 base and J by 1 base, with 8 bases left in between. Germline CDR1 SGHRS, CDR2 YFSETQ. This CDR3 comprises 14 residues. For the CDR3, the DNA is TGCGCCAGCAGCTTGTTCGGAAGGAACACTGAAGCTTTCTTT. It is translated as CASSLFGRNTEAFF.

The CDR3 loop reads CSATKPGQGINQPQHF. As DNA, the CDR3 is TGCAGTGCTACAAAACCGGGACAGGGGATTAATCAGCCCCAGCATTTT. This chain connects TRBV20-1 to TRBJ1-5, with TRBD1 identical over 10 bases. Per germline, CDR1 DFQATT and CDR2 SNEGSKA (reference sequence). The CDR3 has 16 residues. J was trimmed by 4 bases and V by 4 bases; bases with no gene match: 10.

This clonotype has only a few counts. The rearrangement links TRBV29-1 to TRBJ2-5; 7 bases agree with TRBD1. The J call may not be correct, given that the DNA end is closer to TRBJ2-7. This CDR3 spans 15 amino acids. CDR1 is SQVTM, CDR2 ANQGSEA, per germline. CDR3 region: CSVEGWQGVPYEQYF. The CDR3 DNA sequence: TGCAGCGTTGAAGGGTGGCAGGGGGTCCCCTACGAGCAGTACTTC.

As concerns this clonotype: The junction and the germline gene differ at one end; a read error may be behind it. The gene calls are TRBV4-3 and TRBJ1-1; 7 bases agree with TRBD1. The CDR3 loop spans 15 amino acids. Germline CDR1 is LGHNA and CDR2 is YSLEER. The CDR3 DNA reads TGCGCCAGCGGCCAAGTAATTACAGGGGACACTGAAGCTTTCTTT. Its translation: CASGQVITGDTEAFF.

J is TRBJ1-6 and V is TRBV6-1, with D tentatively TRBD1 (6 bases). CDR1 is MNHNS and CDR2 is SASEGT in the germline V gene. V was pared by 1 base and J by 4 bases, with 11 bases between. CDR3 length: 16 residues. The CDR3 sequence is CASSEDRAAYNSPLHF. DNA for the CDR3: TGTGCCAGCAGTGAAGACAGGGCAGCTTATAATTCACCCCTCCACTTT.

This chain joins TRBV7-2 and TRBJ2-1; 9 bases fit TRBD2. V lost 2 bases to trimming and J lost 10 bases; unmatched junction nucleotides: 9. CDR3 length: 15 residues. The germline V gene has CDR1 SGHTA and CDR2 FQGNSA. CDR3 loop: CASSLSRTSAAEQFF. The CDR3, as DNA: TGTGCCAGCAGCTTATCACGGACTAGCGCCGCAGAGCAGTTCTTC.